The 9 T cell receptor beta chains below come from one sample, sequenced in a study of T-cell memory formation after mild COVID-19. Using its own MiXCR run on the 5' RACE reads, TCRdb lists one record per CDR3 protein. Among about 390,000 distinct CDR3 sequences, approximately 15% were seen once, and the ten largest hold 20% to 25%. The material sequenced was PBMCs or a T cell subset sorted from them (not recorded which). The source of these receptors is a man younger than 35 who had mild COVID-19 (a few samples of this study predate the infection). Cell type and time point are not known.

The chain uses TRBV7-9 and TRBJ1-2; the D is unclear. Trimming cost V 1 base and J 0 bases, with 6 bases left between them. From germline, CDR1 is SEHNR and CDR2 FQNEAQ (reference sequence). This CDR3 is built from 14 residues. The CDR3 DNA is TGTGCCAGCAGCTTAGAAATAGCTAACTATGGCTACACCTTC. It specifies CASSLEIANYGYTF.

The chain uses TRBV10-3 and TRBJ2-7; D unresolved. V lost 10 bases and J lost 5, with 15 bases in between. Germline CDR1 is ENHRY and CDR2 is SYGVKD. The CDR3 is made up of 12 amino acids. The CDR3 nucleotides are TGTGCCACCTCGGACGAGGCTAACGAGCAGTACGTC. As protein: CATSDEANEQYV.

This clonotype has just a few counts. The CDR3 DNA is TGTGCCAGCTGGGACGGTAACACTGAAGCTTTCTTT. It specifies CASWDGNTEAFF. The V call is TRBV6-5, the J call TRBJ1-1, with a tentative D call TRBD1 (5 bases). The germline V gene has CDR1 MNHEY and CDR2 SVGAGI. Deletions cut 8 bases from V and 2 bases from J, with 9 bases between. The CDR3 has 12 amino acids.

The chain recombines TRBV11-3 with TRBJ2-1; D remains unclear. The CDR3 spans 13 residues. Germline assignment: CDR1 SGHNT and CDR2 YENEEA. Trimming left V 0 bases short and J 7 bases short, with 7 bases between. CDR3: CASSLDTANEQFF. The DNA for the CDR3 is TGTGCCAGCAGCTTAGATACGGCTAATGAGCAGTTCTTC.

This sequence joins TRBV24-1 and TRBJ2-1; TRBD1 aligns across 9 bases. The CDR3 length is 15 residues. V was pared by 4 bases and J by 2 bases, with 2 bases of the junction left unmatched. CDR1 is KGHDR, CDR2 SFDVKD, per germline. The CDR3 nucleotides read TGTGCCACCAGTGACAGACAGGGGGCCTACAATGAGCAGTTCTTC. Residues: CATSDRQGAYNEQFF.

The chain couples TRBV2 to TRBJ2-5; D perhaps matches TRBD2 (5 bases). The ends were cut back, 6 bases at V and 5 bases at J, with 13 bases in the middle. The CDR3 covers 13 residues. CDR1 and CDR2 (germline): SNHLY, FYNNEI. The CDR3 DNA sequence: TGTGCCAGCAGCCGAGAGGGCCGGGAGACCCAGTACTTC. Its protein is CASSREGRETQYF.

This chain joins TRBV6-6 and TRBJ2-7; possibly TRBD2 for D (6 bases). V lost 8 bases, J lost 3 bases, and 23 bases lay in between. Germline CDR1 is MNHNY and CDR2 is SVGAGI (reference sequence). The CDR3 covers 16 residues. CDR3 protein: CASSSPGRGEGYEQYV. The CDR3 nucleotides are TGTGCCAGCTCCTCCCCCGGGAGAGGGGAAGGCTACGAGCAGTACGTC.

The table lists this clonotype with many counts. The chain couples TRBV12-3 or TRBV12-4 to TRBJ2-1; D is possibly TRBD1 (6 bases). This CDR3 region has 11 residues. Trimming left V 3 bases short and J 10 bases short, with 7 bases between. CDR3: CASSFRGEQFF. CDR3 DNA sequence: TGTGCCAGCAGTTTCAGGGGAGAGCAGTTCTTC.

The rearrangement links TRBV11-2 to TRBJ1-1; TRBD1 is a possible D gene (5 bases). The CDR3 runs to 13 residues. V lost 6 bases and J 4 bases, leaving 12 bases between the germline ends. Per the germline V gene, CDR1 is SGHAT and CDR2 is FQNNGV. The CDR3 bases are TGTGCCAGCAGGGACACGCTAGGCACTGAAGCTTTCTTT. Translated, it gives CASRDTLGTEAFF.